One sample yielded the 22 T cell receptor beta chains listed below, sequenced in a study of cytomegalovirus exposure and HLA in healthy donors. PCR was performed using 60 Vbeta and 13 Jbeta primers. The data were produced by immunoSEQ multiplex PCR, yet TCRdb's version contains in-frame clones alone and is incomplete. The sample lists some 130,000 clones, around 77% occurring once. Sequenced material: PBMCs. Receptor source: a man in his forties or fifties in good health and CMV-seronegative.

DNA for the CDR3: TGCGCCAGCAGCGCTACTAGCGGGCAAGAGACCCAGTACTTC. Its protein product is CASSATSGQETQYF. The rearrangement uses TRBV10-2 and TRBJ2-5; 9 nucleotides agree with TRBD2. Germline lookup yields CDR1 WSHSY and CDR2 SAAADI. The CDR3 loop spans 14 amino acids. V shed 6 bases, J shed 2 bases, and the junction held 4 bases outside the gene matches.

The chain is built from TRBV12-2 and TRBJ2-1; TRBD2 reflects the table's D call only, with no check against the DNA. TRBV12-2 is a known pseudogene. The CDR3 loop spans 14 amino acids. CDR3 DNA: TGTGCAAGGTTGGGACTAGCGGGACCCAATGAGCAGTTCTTC. Its protein is CARLGLAGPNEQFF.

The chain recombines TRBV28 with TRBJ2-2; D gene uncertain. CDR3 length: 15 residues. Germline V CDR1 and CDR2: MDHEN, SYDVKM. V was pared by 5 bases and J by 1 base, with 11 bases between. The CDR3 coding sequence is TGTGCCAGCAGTCTCCCCGGTGGGAACACCGGGGAGCTGTTTTTT. Protein product: CASSLPGGNTGELFF.

The chain is built from TRBV13 and TRBJ2-1; 7 bases are a match to TRBD1. The CDR3 loop spans 15 amino acids. Germline loops: CDR1 PRHDT, CDR2 FYEKMQ (reference sequence). After removal of 5 bases from V and 4 bases from J, the junction contained 8 bases not matched to a gene. The CDR3 here is CASSPSRDSYNEQFF. The CDR3 region has the DNA TGTGCCAGCAGCCCGTCCCGGGACAGTTACAATGAGCAGTTCTTC.

The chain has TRBV7-9 and TRBJ2-2; possibly TRBD2 for D (6 bases). CDR1 SEHNR and CDR2 FQNEAQ come from the germline V gene (reference sequence). V lost 5 bases and J 1 base, leaving 14 bases between the germline ends. This CDR3 region has 16 residues. The CDR3 loop is CASSARVGGNTGELFF. The CDR3 DNA reads as TGTGCCAGCAGCGCGAGGGTGGGAGGGAACACCGGGGAGCTGTTTTTT.

V usage is TRBV18 and J usage is TRBJ1-1; maybe TRBD1 (5 bases). The germline gives CDR1 KGHSH, CDR2 LQKENI. The CDR3 is made up of 14 amino acids. V was clipped by 3 bases and J by 1 base, with 9 bases between them. The chain's CDR3 is CASSPDIKNTEAFF. In nucleotides, the CDR3 is TGTGCCAGCTCACCGGACATAAAGAACACTGAAGCTTTCTTT.

The chain links TRBV11-2 to TRBJ2-4, with D possibly TRBD1 on 6 matching bases. Trimming left V 2 bases short and J 4 bases short, with 12 bases between. CDR3 length equals 15 residues. Germline loops: CDR1 SGHAT, CDR2 FQNNGV. The CDR3 region is CASSLPGQGKNIQYF. The CDR3 DNA reads as TGTGCCAGCAGCTTACCCGGGCAGGGGAAAAACATTCAGTACTTC.

This clone has just a few counts. V is TRBV25-1 and J is TRBJ2-1; 12 bases are shared with TRBD2. With V trimmed by 5 bases and J by 9 bases, 5 bases remained unmatched. CDR3 length equals 14 residues. The germline V gene has CDR1 MGHDK and CDR2 SYGVNS. The CDR3: CASSSSGRGGEQFF. DNA for the CDR3: TGTGCCAGCAGTTCTAGCGGGAGGGGTGGTGAGCAGTTCTTC.

The chain recombines TRBV11-2 with TRBJ2-1; D gene ambiguous. The CDR3 has 12 residues. V was pared by 2 bases and J by 7 bases, with 6 bases between. From germline, CDR1 is SGHAT and CDR2 FQNNGV. CDR3 loop: CASSLLRNEQFF. The CDR3 bases are TGTGCCAGCAGCTTACTGCGTAATGAGCAGTTCTTC.

This clone is a singleton in its sample. The chain uses TRBV9 and TRBJ2-5; no reliable D call. With 3 bases removed from V and 0 bases from J, the gap between germline ends came to 12 bases. The CDR3 consists of 15 residues. The V gene's germline CDR1 is SGDLS and CDR2 YYNGEE. The CDR3 spells CASSGSHFYQETQYF. The CDR3 DNA sequence: TGTGCCAGCAGCGGAAGCCACTTTTACCAAGAGACCCAGTACTTC. Complete variable domain (other parts from reference TRBV9 and TRBJ2-5): DSGVTQTPKHLITATGQRVTLRCSPRSGDLSVYWYQQSLDQGLQFLIQYYNGEERAKGNILERFSAQQFPDLHSELNLSSLELGDSALYFCASSGSHFYQETQYFGPGTRLLVL.

The chain employs TRBV5-1 and TRBJ2-7; 12 positions agree with TRBD2. Germline V gene data show CDR1 as SGHRS and CDR2 as YFSETQ. The junction had 3 bases not matched to a gene; V was cut back by 4 bases and J by 7 bases. CDR3 size: 13 residues. The CDR3 nucleotides read TGCGCCAGCAGCGTCGGACTAGCGGGAGAGCAGTACTTC. It translates to CASSVGLAGEQYF.

This chain links TRBV7-2 with TRBJ1-1, with D possibly TRBD1 on 5 matching bases. Germline V CDR1 and CDR2: SGHTA, FQGNSA. The CDR3 runs to 13 residues. Deletions cut 5 bases from V and 8 bases from J, with 15 bases between. CDR3 residues: CASSLLRADEAFF. CDR3 nucleotide sequence: TGTGCCAGCAGCCTCCTCAGGGCTGACGAAGCTTTCTTT.

The rearrangement joins TRBV27 to TRBJ2-3, with TRBD2 as a possible D gene (6 bases). V lost 4 bases and J lost 0, with 11 bases in between. Germline V gives CDR1 MNHEY, CDR2 SMNVEV (reference sequence). CDR3 length: 15 amino acids. CDR3 amino acids: CASSSRTTSTDTQYF. The CDR3 nucleotides read TGTGCCAGCAGTTCCAGGACTACTAGCACAGATACGCAGTATTTT.

The CDR3 spells CASSPNSGVYNEQFF. As DNA, the CDR3 is TGCGCCAGCAGCCCCAACAGCGGAGTCTACAATGAGCAGTTCTTC. The chain links TRBV5-1 to TRBJ2-1; TRBD2 might be the D (5 bases). The CDR3 consists of 15 residues. Germline CDR1 and CDR2: SGHRS and YFSETQ. V dropped 4 bases and J dropped 3 bases, with 14 bases sitting between them.

The rearrangement uses TRBV28 and TRBJ2-7, with 7 bases identical to TRBD1. V lost 7 bases to trimming and J lost 3 bases; unmatched junction nucleotides: 3. The germline V gene encodes CDR1 MDHEN and CDR2 SYDVKM. The CDR3 has 12 amino acids. CDR3 protein: CASKGDSYEQYF. The CDR3 nucleotides read TGTGCCAGCAAAGGGGACAGCTACGAGCAGTACTTC.

The rearrangement links TRBV7-8 to TRBJ1-1; 11 bases are shared with TRBD1. V lost 3 bases, J lost 4 bases, and 4 bases stayed unmatched. Germline CDR1 SGHVS, CDR2 FQNEAQ. The CDR3 is 15 residues long. The CDR3 nucleotides read TGTGCCAGCAGCTTCCGGGACAGGGGGGGCACTGAAGCTTTCTTT. It yields the protein CASSFRDRGGTEAFF.

This chain joins TRBV19 and TRBJ1-1; 7 nucleotides align to TRBD1. The germline V gene has CDR1 LNHDA and CDR2 SQIVND (reference sequence). CDR3 length: 14 amino acids. Losses at the gene ends were 3 bases for V and 6 bases for J; bases not matched to a gene: 7. This chain's CDR3 is CASSIRQGRAEAFF. The CDR3 region has the DNA TGTGCCAGTAGTATCAGACAGGGCCGGGCTGAAGCTTTCTTT.

The rearrangement joins TRBV7-8 to TRBJ2-5, with 13 bases lining up with TRBD2. Trimming removed 1 base from V and 5 bases from J; junction bases left unmatched: 10. CDR1 and CDR2 from the germline V gene are SGHVS and FQNEAQ. This CDR3 has 18 residues. The CDR3 coding sequence is TGTGCCAGCAGCTTAGGGACTAGCGGGAGTGGGATAGGGGAGACCCAGTACTTC. As protein: CASSLGTSGSGIGETQYF.

In the case of this clone: Other DNA sequences of this sample code for an identical CDR3. V and J are TRBV10-1 and TRBJ1-5; D gene uncertain. The CDR3 length is 13 residues. Trimming took off 6 bases at V and 2 bases at J, with 8 bases between the two ends. The germline V gene has CDR1 WNHNN and CDR2 SYGVQD (reference sequence). CDR3 sequence (DNA): TGCGCCAGCAGCGACGGAGGCAATCAGCCCCAGCATTTT. Its protein product is CASSDGGNQPQHF.

This clone has more than one count but fewer than ten. The V call is TRBV10-3, the J call TRBJ1-1, with 9 bases identical to TRBD1. CDR1 is ENHRY and CDR2 is SYGVKD in the germline V gene. CDR3 size: 14 residues. V dropped 2 bases and J dropped 7; count of bases not matched to a gene: 5. In nucleotides, the CDR3 is TGTGCCATCAGTGAGCGACAGGGGGAAGGTGAAGCTTTCTTT. This sequence encodes CAISERQGEGEAFF.

The rearrangement uses TRBV7-2 and TRBJ1-4, with TRBD1 matching 7 bases. Germline trimming cut 1 base from V and 7 bases from J; bases unmatched to any gene: 6. Per the germline V gene, CDR1 is SGHTA and CDR2 is FQGNSA. The CDR3 is made up of 15 amino acids. CDR3 protein: CASSLGDREVEKLFF. The DNA for the CDR3 is TGTGCCAGCAGCTTAGGTGACAGGGAGGTTGAAAAACTGTTTTTT.

The chain is built from TRBV5-1 and TRBJ2-2; 7 positions match TRBD1. This CDR3 is 15 amino acids long. J was trimmed by 0 bases and V by 4 bases; bases with no gene match: 3. The germline CDR1 and CDR2 sequences are SGHRS and YFSETQ. The CDR3 nucleotides are TGCGCCAGCAGCCCGGACAGGCCGAACACCGGGGAGCTGTTTTTT. Protein sequence: CASSPDRPNTGELFF.